Listed below are T cell receptor beta chains from one sample, sequenced in a study of cytomegalovirus exposure and HLA in healthy donors. Sequencing was performed with immunoSEQ multiplex PCR; in TCRdb, only in-frame clones are kept and a portion is missing. The data show about 130,000 clones, 89% seen once. Sequences were obtained from PBMCs. These receptors came from a woman under 30 in good health and CMV-seropositive. Each CDR3 is given with its conserved first and last residue. The D gene is left open where the match is weak. Clone size is stated in some rows and not others, as once, few, many or a class when expanded.

abundance: NA
v_gene: TRBV30
j_gene: TRBJ2-7
len: 14
d_gene: NA
CDR3nt: TGTGCCTGGAGTGTGAGAAAGAGCTCCTACGAGCAGTACTTC
CDR3aa: CAWSVRKSSYEQYF

abundance: NA
v_gene: TRBV5-4
j_gene: TRBJ1-2
len: 15
d_gene: NA
CDR3nt: TGTGCCAGCAGCTTCGGGATAGGGGAGGACTATGGCTACACCTTC
CDR3aa: CASSFGIGEDYGYTF

abundance: NA
v_gene: TRBV11-3
j_gene: TRBJ2-3
len: 13
d_gene: NA
CDR3nt: TGTGCCAGCAGTTTCAGGGAGGAGGATACGCAGTATTTT
CDR3aa: CASSFREEDTQYF

abundance: NA
v_gene: TRBV28
j_gene: TRBJ2-7
len: 13
d_gene: TRBD1
CDR3nt: TGTGCCAGCATCGGGACAGGGCCCTACGAGCAGTACTTC
CDR3aa: CASIGTGPYEQYF

abundance: NA
v_gene: TRBV5-6
j_gene: TRBJ2-5
len: 16
d_gene: NA
CDR3nt: TGTGCCAGCAGCTTTTCCGGGGCGGGGGCTAAGGAGACCCAGTACTTC
CDR3aa: CASSFSGAGAKETQYF

abundance: NA
v_gene: TRBV7-9
j_gene: TRBJ2-1
len: 15
d_gene: TRBD1
CDR3nt: TGTGCCAGCAGCTTAGTAGACAGGGCATGGGATGAGCAGTTCTTC
CDR3aa: CASSLVDRAWDEQFF

abundance: NA
v_gene: TRBV2
j_gene: TRBJ2-7
len: 15
d_gene: NA
CDR3nt: TGTGCCAGCATTCTGCAGGGACTTTCGACTAACGAGCAGTACTTC
CDR3aa: CASILQGLSTNEQYF

abundance: NA
v_gene: TRBV14
j_gene: TRBJ1-6
len: 14
d_gene: NA
CDR3nt: TGTGCCAGCAGCCAAGATGGCAGGAATTCACCCCTCCACTTT
CDR3aa: CASSQDGRNSPLHF

abundance: NA
v_gene: TRBV10-3
j_gene: TRBJ2-2
len: 16
d_gene: NA
CDR3nt: TGTGCCATCAGTGAGTCGGCCTTACGGGACACCGGGGAGCTGTTTTTT
CDR3aa: CAISESALRDTGELFF

abundance: few
v_gene: TRBV10-3
j_gene: TRBJ1-1
len: 14
d_gene: TRBD1
CDR3nt: TGTGCCATCAGGGGGACAGGGCTGAACACTGAAGCTTTCTTT
CDR3aa: CAIRGTGLNTEAFF